The clone carrying this T cell receptor (beta chain) was counted at least ten times. A minimum of 6 micrograms of total RNA was extracted per sample. A sample-barcoded 5' primer and a J-beta primer mix were used in a second PCR of roughly 7 to 12 cycles. One entry per CDR3 protein, called by TCRdb with MiXCR from the 5' RACE reads. The data contain hundreds of thousands of distinct CDR3 sequences, roughly 21% of them singletons. The data were obtained in a study of blood T cells in healthy people across ages. This CDR3 spans 16 amino acids. J was trimmed by 8 bases and V by 5 bases; bases with no gene match: 17.

This sequence joins TRBV12-3 or TRBV12-4 and TRBJ2-7, with 8 bases that match TRBD1. The sample consisted of blood. The TCR was taken from a man between 65 and 79 years old in good health. The CDR3 protein is CASSPGSGTGVWKQYF. CDR3 bases: TGTGCCAGCAGTCCGGGTTCCGGGACAGGAGTCTGGAAGCAGTACTTC.